This record covers a single T cell receptor (beta chain). Its specific antigen is unknown. No base quality information exists; no much larger clone differs at one position. Whole blood was collected in K2EDTA tubes by collaborating institutions according to the institutions' own protocols. For TCRbeta analysis, collaborators shipped samples as frozen whole blood, isolated PBMCs, or DNA extracted from either of those sample types. This sample is drawn from a study of blood T cell repertoires in COVID-19 (dated by TCRdb to 2018 to 2020). Some background on the complete study: Samples from collaborators originated in the United States, Italy and Spain and spanned both the acute and convalescent phases of COVID-19. The prospective study material was composed of cDNA or gDNA derived from T cells, B-cell-depleted T cells, or PBMCs. The dataset comprised deeply sampled blood TCRbeta repertoires from subjects exposed to, actively infected with, or recovered from COVID-19. The repertoires were made available in a free public database intended to serve as a resource for research on the immune response to SARS-CoV-2. The samples were drawn from the first 160 participants of the ongoing ImmuneRACE study and from 1,254 subjects provided by 6 global collaborators. The sample metadata nearly always contained a de-identified subject ID, COVID-19 status, age in years and sex. HLA class I and class II types, where available, came from metadata supplied by the sample provider rather than from assay-based typing. Study-level results and caveats: How much clinical and demographic metadata was included differed by source and by participant, and the metadata was provided uncurated.

The CDR3 spans 14 residues, from the cysteine through the phenylalanine. This entry keeps only the CDR3 DNA: 42 bases, framed from base 1. The germline V gene sets CDR1 to MDHEN and CDR2 to SYDVKM. Cut back by 1 base and 7 bases, the V and J ends lie 10 bases apart. TCRbeta CDR3 regions were amplified from genomic DNA using the immunoSEQ Assay, a bias-controlled multiplex PCR. The study's processing was this. Within the assay, amplification of reference gene primers was used to estimate how many nucleated cells each sample contained. Sequence reads were collapsed and filtered to measure the absolute abundance of every unique TCRbeta CDR3 rearrangement. For each sample, productive Simpson clonality was calculated as the square root of Simpson's diversity index over productive rearrangements. Imported from immuneACCESS, the table was reduced by TCRdb to in-frame sequences with V and J called. These copies leave out some clones; in studies compared against another copy, an unresolved V gene accounts for under half, and the cause of the remainder is not known. That table supplies the V and J calls and clone size; D and trimming were determined from the DNA. The sample has around 170,000 clones on record, about four fifths of them singletons. The ten largest clones represent around 6.1% of the sample.

The sequence is built from TRBV28 and TRBJ1-4, with the D gene too uncertain to name. What was sequenced was peripheral blood. This clonotype was obtained from a woman between 40 and 55 years old with acute or convalescent COVID-19. The nucleotide sequence reads TGTGCCAGCAGTTTATCCGGAGCCCCTGAAAAACTGTTTTTT. Its coded protein is CASSLSGAPEKLFF.